These 29 T cell receptor beta chains were all obtained from the same sample, sequenced in a study of T-cell memory formation after mild COVID-19. MiXCR was run by TCRdb on the 5' RACE reads, yielding one entry per CDR3 protein. The sample contains roughly 610,000 distinct CDR3 sequences, around 15% of which appear only once. Sequencing was done on a sample of PBMCs or a T cell subset sorted from them (not recorded which). The receptors originated from an adult woman who had mild COVID-19 (a few samples of this study predate the infection). Cell type and time point are not known.

The V gene is TRBV4-1, the J gene TRBJ2-7; a weak D match, TRBD2 (6 bases). V was shortened by 0 bases and J by 4 bases, with 13 bases between the two germline ends. Per germline, CDR1 MGHRA and CDR2 YSYEKL. The CDR3 covers 15 residues. The chain's CDR3 is CASSQEGGANYEQYF. CDR3 sequence (DNA): TGCGCCAGCAGCCAAGAGGGGGGAGCCAATTACGAGCAGTACTTC.

The rearrangement uses TRBV10-3 and TRBJ1-2, with D possibly matching TRBD1 (6 bases). Germline V lookup: CDR1 ENHRY, CDR2 SYGVKD. V lost 5 bases to trimming and J lost 4 bases, with 11 bases between them. The CDR3 runs 13 residues. The CDR3: CAISLDSRYGYTF. DNA of the CDR3: TGTGCCATCAGTCTGGACAGTCGCTATGGCTACACCTTC.

V and J are TRBV5-1 and TRBJ1-1, with a weak D call TRBD1 (5 bases). This CDR3 contains 16 residues. V was shortened by 5 bases and J by 6 bases, with 23 bases between the two germline ends. Germline V gene sequence: CDR1 SGHRS, CDR2 YFSETQ. CDR3 sequence reads: CASRAEGRGKKAEAFF. Written as DNA, the CDR3 is TGCGCCAGCAGAGCAGAAGGACGGGGGAAGAAAGCTGAAGCTTTCTTT.

In its sample, this clonotype was seen a few times. The chain links TRBV4-1 to TRBJ1-1; D is undetermined. Germline-derived CDR1 and CDR2 are MGHRA and YSYEKL. The ends were cut back, 0 bases at V and 5 bases at J, with 13 bases in the middle. CDR3 size: 15 residues. The CDR3 DNA reads as TGCGCCAGCAGCCAAGATTCGGGGAAGTATACTGAAGCTTTCTTT. Protein: CASSQDSGKYTEAFF.

This clonotype has more than one count but fewer than ten. CDR3 DNA sequence: TGTGCCAGCAGCTTAGAGACCCAAGCGGAGCTGTTTTTT. This sequence encodes CASSLETQAELFF. The chain joins TRBV7-9 to TRBJ2-2; D uncertain. This CDR3 region has 13 residues. Trimming cost V 1 base and J 10 bases, with 10 bases left between them. From germline, CDR1 is SEHNR and CDR2 FQNEAQ (reference sequence).

This clonotype was observed at least ten times. The chain employs TRBV7-8 and TRBJ2-7, with TRBD2 as a possible D gene (6 bases). Trimming removed 4 bases from V and 0 bases from J, with 16 bases in between. CDR1 SGHVS and CDR2 FQNEAQ come from the germline V gene. This CDR3 has 16 amino acids. For the CDR3, the DNA is TGTGCCAGCAGCTCCGGAGGGGACGCCGGCTCCTACGAGCAGTACTTC. Its translation is CASSSGGDAGSYEQYF.

The rearrangement joins TRBV2 to TRBJ1-3; possible D gene TRBD1, 5 bases. CDR3 length: 15 residues. Trimming took off 9 bases at V and 3 bases at J, with 18 bases between the two ends. Per the germline V gene, CDR1 is SNHLY and CDR2 is FYNNEI. The DNA of the CDR3 is TGTGCCAGAAGGGCCGGGACTACGCGTGGAAACACCATATATTTT. Its translation is CARRAGTTRGNTIYF.

The chain recombines TRBV30 with TRBJ2-7; a possible D gene is TRBD1 (5 bases). Trimming took 4 bases from V and 1 from J, leaving 14 bases between them. Germline loops: CDR1 GTSNPN, CDR2 SVGIG (reference sequence). The CDR3 runs 14 residues. This CDR3 reads CAWTGRSISYEQYF. The CDR3 DNA follows: TGTGCCTGGACAGGGCGATCAATTTCCTACGAGCAGTACTTC.

In its sample, this clonotype was seen once. This may be a read error: a much more frequent sequence differs by one nucleotide. The chain has TRBV7-2 and TRBJ2-7; D not resolved. Trimming removed 4 bases at V and 9 bases at J, with 13 bases between. The CDR3 is 12 amino acids. The germline V gene has CDR1 SGHTA and CDR2 FQGNSA. The CDR3 coding sequence is TGTGCCAGCAGCTCCCGGTGGAACGGGCAGTACTTC. Amino acids: CASSSRWNGQYF.

This clonotype was seen a handful of times. The chain links TRBV7-9 to TRBJ1-1; D is uncertain. V was trimmed by 1 base and J by 4 bases, leaving 10 bases between them. The germline V gene encodes CDR1 SEHNR and CDR2 FQNEAQ (reference sequence). The CDR3 extends over 14 amino acids. The CDR3 DNA sequence: TGTGCCAGCAGCTTAGGGACGCCGGGCACTGAAGCTTTCTTT. It specifies CASSLGTPGTEAFF.

This clonotype was found a few times. The V and J genes are TRBV11-2 and TRBJ2-1, with D tentatively TRBD2 (6 bases). This CDR3 region has 16 residues. V was clipped by 1 base and J by 7 bases, with 17 bases between them. Germline assignment: CDR1 SGHAT and CDR2 FQNNGV. This chain's CDR3 is CASSLGGLATINEQFF. CDR3 DNA sequence: TGTGCCAGCAGCTTAGGCGGTCTAGCGACGATTAATGAGCAGTTCTTC.

Many counts were recorded for this clonotype. This sequence joins TRBV5-1 and TRBJ1-2; 8 nucleotides line up with TRBD1. The CDR3 sequence is 14 residues long. The junction had 4 bases not matched to a gene; V was cut back by 4 bases and J by 2 bases. In germline, CDR1 is SGHRS, CDR2 YFSETQ. CDR3 in amino acids: CASSARQGNYGYTF. The CDR3 DNA sequence: TGCGCCAGCAGCGCCCGACAGGGGAACTATGGCTACACCTTC.

In this sample, this clonotype turned up a few times. The chain carries TRBV6-1 and TRBJ2-1; D tentatively reads TRBD1 or TRBD2 (6 bases each). CDR1 and CDR2 from the germline V gene are MNHNS and SASEGT. V was pared by 6 bases and J by 8 bases, with 20 bases between. The CDR3 runs to 15 residues. CDR3 sequence reads: CASSLGGFQWDEQFF. As DNA, the CDR3 is TGTGCCAGCAGCCTAGGGGGGTTCCAATGGGATGAGCAGTTCTTC.

This clonotype was found once. The CDR3, as DNA: TGCAGTGCTAGAGTAAAATTTGGGGGGCTGGGAAACATTCAGTACTTC. Its protein is CSARVKFGGLGNIQYF. The V call is TRBV20-1, the J call TRBJ2-4; D is possibly TRBD1 or TRBD2 (6 bases each). CDR1 and CDR2 (germline): DFQATT, SNEGSKA (reference sequence). Trimming pared 1 base from V and 6 bases from J, leaving 19 bases between. This CDR3 spans 16 amino acids.

This chain links TRBV6-5 with TRBJ1-1; maybe TRBD1 (6 bases). Germline lookup yields CDR1 MNHEY and CDR2 SVGAGI. V dropped 6 bases and J dropped 4 bases, with 18 bases sitting between them. This CDR3 is built from 15 residues. The CDR3 sequence: CASRKGHRESTEAFF. The CDR3 DNA reads as TGTGCCAGCAGAAAGGGACACCGGGAGAGCACTGAAGCTTTCTTT.

Concerning this clonotype itself: This may be a read error, as it is one base from a much larger clone. The gene calls are TRBV4-2 and TRBJ2-6, with TRBD1 matching 8 bases. Germline V gene lookup returns CDR1 LGHNA and CDR2 YNFKEQ. The CDR3 loop spans 20 amino acids. The CDR3 spells CASSQDINRGRTTGDNVLTF. CDR3 DNA sequence: TGTGCCAGCAGCCAAGATATTAACAGGGGGAGAACGACTGGGGACAACGTCCTGACTTTC.

The genes are TRBV7-6 and TRBJ1-3; D possibly corresponds to TRBD1 (5 bases). This CDR3 region has 13 residues. The germline V gene has CDR1 SGHVS and CDR2 FNYEAQ. Trimming took 3 bases from V and 4 from J, leaving 7 bases between them. The CDR3 loop reads CASSFQGGNTIYF. The CDR3 DNA follows: TGTGCCAGCAGCTTTCAGGGAGGAAACACCATATATTTT.

This chain's CDR3 is CASSAAGVYEQYF. CDR3 bases: TGTGCCAGCAGCGCCGCTGGCGTATACGAGCAGTACTTC. The chain has TRBV7-9 and TRBJ2-7; D unresolved. This CDR3 is built from 13 residues. Germline-derived CDR1 and CDR2 are SEHNR and FQNEAQ (reference sequence). Trimming removed 5 bases from V and 4 bases from J, with 12 bases in between.

This clonotype was observed many times. This chain connects TRBV20-1 to TRBJ2-1; 9 bases match TRBD2. V shed 5 bases and J 7 bases; nucleotides not matched to a gene: 12. From germline, CDR1 is DFQATT and CDR2 SNEGSKA (reference sequence). The CDR3 is made up of 15 amino acids. The CDR3 sequence is CSAPQRASGKNEQFF. The CDR3 nucleotides are TGCAGTGCTCCGCAGCGGGCTAGCGGGAAAAATGAGCAGTTCTTC.

The chain couples TRBV5-1 to TRBJ2-1; TRBD2 matches 12 bases. The germline gives CDR1 SGHRS, CDR2 YFSETQ. J lost 6 bases, V lost 0 bases, and 4 bases had no gene match. The CDR3 totals 16 residues. The CDR3 spells CASSLGGLAGSNEQFF. The CDR3 DNA follows: TGCGCCAGCAGCTTGGGAGGACTAGCGGGATCCAATGAGCAGTTCTTC.

There are many counts of this clonotype. The V and J genes are TRBV10-2 and TRBJ2-2, with TRBD2 as a possible D gene (6 bases). Between the trimmed V and J ends, which lost 4 bases and 5 bases, there was a span of 11 bases. Germline CDR1 and CDR2: WSHSY and SAAADI. This CDR3 comprises 14 residues. CDR3 DNA sequence: TGCGCCAGCAGTGTCGAGACTAGTACCGGGGAGCTGTTTTTT. Translating it yields CASSVETSTGELFF.

CDR3 sequence: CASSAMGGYEQYF. The CDR3 region has the DNA TGTGCCAGCAGCGCTATGGGCGGCTACGAGCAGTACTTC. The V call is TRBV5-6, the J call TRBJ2-7; D gene unclear. CDR1 SGHDT and CDR2 YYEEEE come from the germline V gene. V was pared by 4 bases and J by 3 bases, with 11 bases between. The CDR3 runs 13 residues.

This clonotype was seen a handful of times. V usage is TRBV7-9 and J usage is TRBJ2-7; D is possibly TRBD1 (5 bases). From germline, CDR1 is SEHNR and CDR2 FQNEAQ (reference sequence). V lost 0 bases, J lost 4 bases, and 16 bases lay in between. CDR3 length: 16 amino acids. CDR3 sequence reads: CASSLAGRAIPYEQYF. The CDR3 coding sequence is TGTGCCAGCAGCTTAGCCGGCAGGGCGATACCTTACGAGCAGTACTTC.

The genes are TRBV5-1 and TRBJ2-7; TRBD1 agrees at 9 bases. V dropped 2 bases and J dropped 3; count of bases not matched to a gene: 6. The CDR3 covers 15 residues. CDR1 SGHRS and CDR2 YFSETQ come from the germline V gene. CDR3 region: CASSFTGTGLYEQYF. CDR3 coding DNA: TGCGCCAGCAGCTTTACCGGGACAGGGCTCTACGAGCAGTACTTC. The full variable domain, with the rest looked up from reference TRBV5-1 and TRBJ2-7, is KAGVTQTPRYLIKTRGQQVTLSCSPISGHRSVSWYQQTPGQGLQFLFEYFSETQRNKGNFPGRFSGRQFSNSRSEMNVSTLELGDSALYLCASSFTGTGLYEQYFGPGTRLTVT.

This clonotype was counted between two and nine times. V usage is TRBV6-2 or TRBV6-3 and J usage is TRBJ2-1; the D is unclear. In germline, CDR1 is MNHEY, CDR2 SVGEGT. V lost 6 bases and J 0 bases, leaving 9 bases between the germline ends. The CDR3 length is 14 residues. As DNA, the CDR3 is TGTGCCAGCAGATTTACGAGCTCCTACAATGAGCAGTTCTTC. Its translation: CASRFTSSYNEQFF.

The chain has TRBV20-1 and TRBJ2-5, with 11 positions matching TRBD1. J lost 2 bases, V lost 3 bases, and 2 bases had no gene match. The CDR3 is made up of 14 amino acids. Looked up from germline, CDR1 is DFQATT and CDR2 is SNEGSKA (reference sequence). DNA of the CDR3: TGCAGTGCTAGTTGGGACAGGGGGCAAGAGACCCAGTACTTC. Its translation: CSASWDRGQETQYF.

This clonotype appeared a few times. V is TRBV2 and J is TRBJ2-1; TRBD2 is a possible D gene (6 bases). The CDR3 loop spans 16 amino acids. Between the trimmed V and J ends, which lost 3 bases and 3 bases, there was a span of 15 bases. Germline values: CDR1 SNHLY, CDR2 FYNNEI. The CDR3 sequence is CASSDTGVGVYNEQFF. DNA for the CDR3: TGTGCCAGCAGTGATACGGGAGTAGGCGTCTACAATGAGCAGTTCTTC.

This clonotype turned up a few times. The chain links TRBV29-1 to TRBJ2-1; D unclear. The CDR3 spans 13 residues. Trimming removed 0 bases at V and 0 bases at J, with 3 bases between. Germline V lookup: CDR1 SQVTM, CDR2 ANQGSEA. The CDR3, as DNA: TGCAGCGTTGAAGACCGCTCCTACAATGAGCAGTTCTTC. Amino acid sequence: CSVEDRSYNEQFF.

As regards this clonotype: At one end the junction does not follow the germline gene, possibly because of a read error. The rearrangement links TRBV18 to TRBJ2-2; 8 bases match TRBD1. CDR3 size: 15 residues. Germline loops: CDR1 KGHSH, CDR2 LQKENI. CDR3 coding DNA: TGTGCTAGCTCAGCGGACAGGGCGAACACCGGGGAGCTGTTTTTT. This translates into CASSADRANTGELFF.